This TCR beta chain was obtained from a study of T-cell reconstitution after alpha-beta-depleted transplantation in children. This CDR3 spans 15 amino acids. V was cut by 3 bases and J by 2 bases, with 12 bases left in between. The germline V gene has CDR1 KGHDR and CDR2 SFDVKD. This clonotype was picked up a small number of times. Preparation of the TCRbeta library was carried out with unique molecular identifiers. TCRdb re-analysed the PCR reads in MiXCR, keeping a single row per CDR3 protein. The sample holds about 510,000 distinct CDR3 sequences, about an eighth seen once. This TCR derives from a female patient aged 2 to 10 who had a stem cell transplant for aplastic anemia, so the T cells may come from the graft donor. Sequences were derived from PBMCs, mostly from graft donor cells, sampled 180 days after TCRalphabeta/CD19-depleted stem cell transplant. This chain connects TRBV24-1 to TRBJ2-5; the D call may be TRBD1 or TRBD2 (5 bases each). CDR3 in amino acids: CATSDTGPKQETQYF. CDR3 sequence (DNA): TGTGCCACCAGTGATACGGGACCGAAGCAAGAGACCCAGTACTTC.